This T cell receptor (beta chain) was identified during a study of blood T cell repertoires in COVID-19. The CDR3 runs to 14 residues. The germline CDR1 and CDR2 sequences are MNHEY and SVGAGI. With 8 bases removed from V and 9 bases from J, the gap between germline ends came to 22 bases. Generated by immunoSEQ multiplex PCR, the TCRdb table keeps only in-frame clones and is missing some. The sample lists 200,000 to 250,000 clones, around 89% occurring once. Sequencing was carried out using PBMCs or T cells enriched from blood (not recorded which). The chain couples TRBV6-5 to TRBJ1-2; perhaps TRBD1 as D (5 bases). The origin of this receptor is a woman aged 18-30 years in a cohort exposed to, infected with or recovered from COVID-19 (not recorded which). The CDR3 spells CASGSPRGDQSYTF. The CDR3 DNA is TGTGCCAGCGGATCTCCCCGGGGGGACCAGAGCTACACCTTC.